What follows is one TCR beta chain and its context. Its cognate antigen is unknown. The data derive from a study of blood T cells in healthy people across ages. Whole-study results and caveats: Aged donors had fewer naive CD4+ cells and lower diversity than long-lived donors.

Alongside a J-beta primer mix, a sample-barcoded 5' primer served in a second PCR lasting about 7 to 11 cycles. TCRdb reanalysed the 5' RACE reads using MiXCR and keeps one entry per CDR3 protein. The profile covers around 1,000,000 distinct CDR3 sequences, with under 30% appearing a single time and approximately 0.75% taken by the ten largest. The people who gave samples were healthy Caucasians from Russia, aged roughly 6 to 95. Extraction of total RNA produced a minimum of 5 micrograms from each sample. V was pared by 4 bases and J by 4 bases, with 8 bases between. The CDR3 totals 13 residues. Per germline, CDR1 SGHTS and CDR2 YDEGEE. The sample also formed part of further work on T cells of mothers and their children. According to that study: Per mother, over 9.5 million TCR beta CDR3 reads were obtained; per child, 2.5 million to 3.5 million.

V usage is TRBV5-8 and J usage is TRBJ1-4; D remains ambiguous. The sequence came from a girl aged 2 to 9 in good health. The specimen sequenced was blood. The CDR3 DNA is TGTGCCAGCAGCCGTGTCGATAATGAAAAACTGTTTTTT. It codes for CASSRVDNEKLFF.